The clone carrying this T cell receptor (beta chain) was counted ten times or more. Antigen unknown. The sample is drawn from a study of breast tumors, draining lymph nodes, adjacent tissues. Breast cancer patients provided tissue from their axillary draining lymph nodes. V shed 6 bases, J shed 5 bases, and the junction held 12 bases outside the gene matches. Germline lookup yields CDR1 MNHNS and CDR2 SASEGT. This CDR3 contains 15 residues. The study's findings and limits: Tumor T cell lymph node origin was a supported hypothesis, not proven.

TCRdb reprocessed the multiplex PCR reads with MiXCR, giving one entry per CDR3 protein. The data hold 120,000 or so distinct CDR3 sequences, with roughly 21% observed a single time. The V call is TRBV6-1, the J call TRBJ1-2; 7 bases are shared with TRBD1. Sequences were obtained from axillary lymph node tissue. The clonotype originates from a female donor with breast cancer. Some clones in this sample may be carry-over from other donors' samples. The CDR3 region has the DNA TGTGCCAGCAGGTCGGACAGGCCGCGCTCTTATGGCTACACCTTC. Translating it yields CASRSDRPRSYGYTF.